The 25 T cell receptor beta chains listed next were all sequenced from one sample in a study of shared clonotypes between healthy human individuals. Sequenced by immunoSEQ multiplex PCR; TCRdb stores in-frame clones only, minus some. The top ten hold less than 0.065% of the sample, which has a few hundred thousand clones, around 97% seen once. The sequenced sample consisted of naive CD4+ T cells sorted from blood. Subset specified: CD45RA+ positively selected. These receptors were obtained from a woman in her 30s in good health.

This clone has a single count. The chain has TRBV6-6 and TRBJ2-5; no clear D gene. CDR3 length: 16 amino acids. The germline V and J ends were trimmed by 0 bases and 1 base, with 12 bases remaining between them. Germline loops: CDR1 MNHNY, CDR2 SVGAGI (reference sequence). CDR3 nucleotide sequence: TGTGCCAGCAGTTACTCCCGGACGGTGGGCCAAGAGACCCAGTACTTC. Translating it yields CASSYSRTVGQETQYF.

The genes are TRBV9 and TRBJ2-3, with 13 bases that match TRBD2. The junction had 6 bases not matched to a gene; V was cut back by 4 bases and J by 4 bases. Per the germline V gene, CDR1 is SGDLS and CDR2 is YYNGEE. The CDR3 contains 16 residues. In nucleotides, the CDR3 is TGTGCCAGCAGCTTTACTAGCGGGAGGGCCCCAGATACGCAGTATTTT. It codes for CASSFTSGRAPDTQYF.

The genes are TRBV18 and TRBJ2-2, with a possible D match to TRBD1 (5 bases). V was clipped by 2 bases and J by 6 bases, with 10 bases between them. Germline V lookup: CDR1 KGHSH, CDR2 LQKENI. This CDR3 region has 14 residues. DNA for the CDR3: TGTGCCAGCTCACCAGGGGCGCGTTCCGGGGAGCTGTTTTTT. This codes for CASSPGARSGELFF.

About this clone itself: The junction does not match germline at one end; this may be a read error. V usage is TRBV6-5 and J usage is TRBJ1-2; no clear D gene. The V gene's germline CDR1 is MNHEY and CDR2 SVGAGI. CDR3 length: 15 residues. CDR3 loop: CDSSYGRSHHYGYTF. Written as DNA, the CDR3 is TGTGACAGCAGTTACGGGCGGTCTCACCACTATGGCTACACCTTC.

V gene TRBV29-1 combines with J gene TRBJ2-1, with TRBD2 identical over 12 bases. CDR1 and CDR2 from the germline V gene are SQVTM and ANQGSEA. Trimming took 1 base from V and 0 from J; bases not matched to a gene: 4. The CDR3 has 17 residues. DNA of the CDR3: TGCAGCGTTGAAGGACTAGCGGGAGCTCGCTCCTACAATGAGCAGTTCTTC. This sequence encodes CSVEGLAGARSYNEQFF.

The genes are TRBV18 and TRBJ2-7; no clear D gene. Looked up from germline, CDR1 is KGHSH and CDR2 is LQKENI. Trimming took off 5 bases at V and 3 bases at J, with 14 bases between the two ends. The CDR3 has 14 residues. This chain's CDR3 is CASSADTHLYEQYF. Written as DNA, the CDR3 is TGTGCCAGCTCAGCAGACACTCACCTCTACGAGCAGTACTTC.

V gene TRBV5-1 combines with J gene TRBJ2-7; D not resolved. The CDR3 extends over 9 amino acids. V was clipped by 10 bases and J by 5 bases, with 7 bases between them. The germline gives CDR1 SGHRS, CDR2 YFSETQ. CDR3 region: CAVADEQYF. The CDR3 bases are TGCGCCGTCGCGGACGAGCAGTACTTC. The whole variable domain, filled in from reference TRBV5-1 and TRBJ2-7, reads KAGVTQTPRYLIKTRGQQVTLSCSPISGHRSVSWYQQTPGQGLQFLFEYFSETQRNKGNFPGRFSGRQFSNSRSEMNVSTLELGDSALYLCAVADEQYFGPGTRLTVT.

With regard to this clone: The sample has other DNA sequences that encode this CDR3 too. The J gene is TRBJ1-1, the V gene TRBV5-6; D uncertain. Germline values: CDR1 SGHDT, CDR2 YYEEEE. This CDR3 has 13 amino acids. Trimming left V 4 bases short and J 4 bases short, with 11 bases between. In nucleotides, the CDR3 is TGTGCCAGCAGCCTGGTAGCAGGCACTGAAGCTTTCTTT. Translating it yields CASSLVAGTEAFF.

J is TRBJ1-5 and V is TRBV27, with D uncertain. Trimming took 6 bases from V and 1 from J, leaving 16 bases between them. Germline V gene sequence: CDR1 MNHEY, CDR2 SMNVEV (reference sequence). The length of the CDR3 is 16 residues. CDR3 in DNA: TGTGCCAGCAGCCCGGGGAGGTCAGGCAGCAATCAGCCCCAGCATTTT. The encoded protein is CASSPGRSGSNQPQHF.

The chain employs TRBV5-1 and TRBJ1-1, with no clear D. Germline V gene data show CDR1 as SGHRS and CDR2 as YFSETQ. V lost 0 bases and J lost 3, with 9 bases in between. This CDR3 has 14 amino acids. CDR3 nucleotides: TGCGCCAGCAGCTTGGTTCCCAGAGACACTGAAGCTTTCTTT. Amino acids: CASSLVPRDTEAFF.

Here the CDR3 reads CASSLGDLYNEQFF. In DNA form, the CDR3 reads TGTGCCAGCAGCTTAGGGGACTTATACAATGAGCAGTTCTTC. The rearrangement joins TRBV7-2 to TRBJ2-1; D is perhaps TRBD2 (6 bases). Germline V gives CDR1 SGHTA, CDR2 FQGNSA. Trimming pared 1 base from V and 4 bases from J, leaving 8 bases between. This CDR3 has 14 amino acids.

The V call is TRBV1, the J call TRBJ2-1; the table's D call, TRBD2, has no DNA check behind it. TRBV1 is a listed pseudogene. The CDR3 has 17 residues. The CDR3 sequence is CTSSHRPRTSVGNEQFF. The CDR3 DNA follows: TGCACCAGCAGCCACCGGCCCAGGACTAGCGTAGGTAATGAGCAGTTCTTC.

The chain employs TRBV5-1 and TRBJ2-2, with 13 bases fitting TRBD2. The germline V gene encodes CDR1 SGHRS and CDR2 YFSETQ. The trim removed 0 bases at V and 5 bases at J, leaving 4 bases unmatched. This CDR3 contains 17 residues. Here the CDR3 reads CASSLGTSGSGTGELFF. DNA of the CDR3: TGCGCCAGCAGCTTGGGGACTAGCGGGAGTGGAACCGGGGAGCTGTTTTTT.

The chain carries TRBV29-1 and TRBJ1-1, with no clear D. V lost 5 bases to trimming and J lost 1 base, with 14 bases between them. This CDR3 spans 14 amino acids. Germline loops: CDR1 SQVTM, CDR2 ANQGSEA. CDR3 in DNA: TGCAGCGTTCACCCTAGACTAACGAACACTGAAGCTTTCTTT. This codes for CSVHPRLTNTEAFF.

The CDR3, as DNA: TGTGCCAGCAGCTTTTTCTCAGGGGGGAACTATGGCTACACCTTC. Translated, it gives CASSFFSGGNYGYTF. The gene calls are TRBV7-2 and TRBJ1-2; 7 bases line up with TRBD1. The length of the CDR3 is 15 residues. Germline CDR1 and CDR2: SGHTA and FQGNSA. J was trimmed by 2 bases and V by 3 bases; bases with no gene match: 6.

CDR3 DNA sequence: TGTGCCAGCAGCCGGGGACTAGCGGGAATACCCAACACCGGGGAGCTGTTTTTT. It encodes CASSRGLAGIPNTGELFF. This chain uses TRBV5-6 with TRBJ2-2; TRBD2 aligns across 13 bases. This CDR3 spans 18 amino acids. The junction had 8 bases not matched to a gene; V was cut back by 4 bases and J by 2 bases. Per germline, CDR1 SGHDT and CDR2 YYEEEE. Based on the CDR3 plus reference TRBV5-6 and TRBJ2-2, the full variable domain is DAGVTQSPTHLIKTRGQQVTLRCSPKSGHDTVSWYQQALGQGPQFIFQYYEEEERQRGNFPDRFSGHQFPNYSSELNVNALLLGDSALYLCASSRGLAGIPNTGELFFGEGSRLTVL.

This sequence joins TRBV5-5 and TRBJ1-5, with D maybe TRBD1 (5 bases). CDR3 length: 18 residues. Trimming took off 0 bases at V and 2 bases at J, with 18 bases between the two ends. In germline, CDR1 is SGHKS, CDR2 YYEKEE (reference sequence). CDR3 in amino acids: CASSLDRPADFRNQPQHF. For the CDR3, the DNA is TGTGCCAGCAGCTTGGACAGGCCCGCCGATTTTCGCAATCAGCCCCAGCATTTT.

The chain links TRBV19 to TRBJ2-1, with D perhaps TRBD2 (7 bases). The V gene's germline CDR1 is LNHDA and CDR2 SQIVND (reference sequence). The CDR3 is made up of 16 amino acids. With 5 bases removed from V and 0 bases from J, the gap between germline ends came to 14 bases. The CDR3 here is CASSSLGGGSYNEQFF. Written as DNA, the CDR3 is TGTGCCAGTAGTTCCTTAGGGGGGGGCTCCTACAATGAGCAGTTCTTC. Full variable domain (outside the CDR3, taken from reference TRBV19 and TRBJ2-1): DGGITQSPKYLFRKEGQNVTLSCEQNLNHDAMYWYRQDPGQGLRLIYYSQIVNDFQKGDIAEGYSVSREKKESFPLTVTSAQKNPTAFYLCASSSLGGGSYNEQFFGPGTRLTVL.

The rearrangement joins TRBV28 to TRBJ1-5; D remains ambiguous. In germline, CDR1 is MDHEN, CDR2 SYDVKM. Trimming shortened V by 2 bases and J by 9 bases, and 8 bases separated the two germline ends. This CDR3 spans 12 amino acids. CDR3 sequence (DNA): TGTGCCAGCAGTTTAGCCCTTGGGCCCCAGCATTTT. As protein: CASSLALGPQHF.

The chain couples TRBV27 to TRBJ1-2, with 7 bases identical to TRBD1. The CDR3 contains 16 residues. V shed 5 bases and J 4 bases; nucleotides not matched to a gene: 13. Germline V lookup: CDR1 MNHEY, CDR2 SMNVEV (reference sequence). The CDR3 region has the DNA TGTGCCAGCAGTGCCCTGACAGGGTTAATAGTCTATGGCTACACCTTC. This codes for CASSALTGLIVYGYTF.

Of note for this clone: One end of the junction is discordant with germline, which a read error may explain. The genes are TRBV6-1 and TRBJ1-1; D perhaps matches TRBD1 (6 bases). CDR1 MNHNS and CDR2 SASEGT come from the germline V gene. The CDR3 length is 14 residues. CDR3 sequence (DNA): TGTGCCAGCAACGTCTACAGGGAGAACGCTGAAGCTTTCTTT. This gives the protein CASNVYRENAEAFF.

This clone was seen a single time. This rearrangement joins TRBV29-1 to TRBJ1-5, with D possibly TRBD1 on 5 matching bases. Germline V gene lookup returns CDR1 SQVTM and CDR2 ANQGSEA. The CDR3 length is 14 residues. The V end was cut by 4 bases, the J end by 5 bases, with 15 bases between. This chain's CDR3 is CSVVTAVGDQPQHF. The CDR3 DNA follows: TGCAGCGTTGTAACAGCGGTAGGGGATCAGCCCCAGCATTTT.

The gene calls are TRBV28 and TRBJ1-1, with 10 bases matching TRBD1. This CDR3 is 16 amino acids long. CDR1 and CDR2 from the germline V gene are MDHEN and SYDVKM. V dropped 5 bases and J dropped 1; count of bases not matched to a gene: 7. CDR3 region: CASSGRQGAGNTEAFF. The CDR3 coding sequence is TGTGCCAGCAGTGGGCGACAGGGGGCTGGGAACACTGAAGCTTTCTTT.

This rearrangement joins TRBV6-5 to TRBJ2-1, with D maybe TRBD1 (6 bases). The CDR3 is 11 amino acids. V was clipped by 10 bases and J by 4 bases, with 8 bases between them. CDR1 MNHEY and CDR2 SVGAGI come from the germline V gene. This chain's CDR3 is CATDRYNEQFF. The CDR3 coding sequence is TGTGCCACGGACAGATACAATGAGCAGTTCTTC.

The genes are TRBV4-1 and TRBJ2-2; D is ambiguous. Germline assignment: CDR1 MGHRA and CDR2 YSYEKL. The CDR3 covers 13 residues. Deletions cut 4 bases from V and 5 bases from J, with 8 bases between. The CDR3 sequence is CASSLEGTGELFF. CDR3 coding DNA: TGCGCCAGCAGCCTAGAAGGAACCGGGGAGCTGTTTTTT.